This T cell receptor beta chain originates from a study of blood T cell repertoires in COVID-19. Whole-study context: Samples came from the United States, Italy and Spain, spanning acute and convalescent COVID-19.

V was trimmed by 6 bases and J by 5 bases, leaving 19 bases between them. The CDR3 consists of 15 residues. Germline lookup yields CDR1 MNHEY and CDR2 SVGAGI. This clone was detected only once. Authors' data handling: Reference gene primer amplification yielded estimated nucleated cell counts. Here immunoSEQ multiplex PCR was the method, and the copy in TCRdb shows in-frame clones only, minus some. Clone size and the V and J calls come from that table; the DNA yielded D and trimming. The data contain 200,000 to 250,000 clones, about 88% of them singletons. This TCR was recovered from a woman aged 40 to 50 who had recovered from COVID-19. Sequencing input: peripheral blood. The chain joins TRBV6-5 to TRBJ2-5, with D maybe TRBD2 (7 bases). The CDR3 DNA is TGTGCCAGCAGCCGGACGGGGGGCGAGGGGGAGACCCAGTACTTC. As protein: CASSRTGGEGETQYF.